This T cell receptor (beta chain) was recorded in a study of blood T cell repertoires in COVID-19. Study-wide background: PBMCs, B-cell-depleted T cells, or T cells were the source of the cDNA or gDNA that made up the material.

Authors' analysis steps: Reference gene primer amplification gave estimated nucleated cell counts. The repertoire was sequenced with immunoSEQ multiplex PCR; TCRdb's copy has only in-frame clones and lacks some. V, J and clone size derive from that table, while D and trimming were established from the DNA sequence. The sample lists some 31,000 clones; 90% to 95% were seen once. Germline assignment: CDR1 SGDLS and CDR2 YYNGEE. Losses at the gene ends were 3 bases for V and 2 bases for J; bases not matched to a gene: 6. There are 16 residues in the CDR3. The chain is built from TRBV9 and TRBJ2-3; TRBD2 matches 10 bases. The sequenced sample consisted of peripheral blood. The clonotype originates from a man aged 50 or older with active COVID-19. The CDR3 DNA follows: TGTGCCAGCAGCGAGGGAGCGGGGGGGTTCACAGATACGCAGTATTTT. Translated, it gives CASSEGAGGFTDTQYF. The full variable domain, with the rest looked up from reference TRBV9 and TRBJ2-3, is DSGVTQTPKHLITATGQRVTLRCSPRSGDLSVYWYQQSLDQGLQFLIQYYNGEERAKGNILERFSAQQFPDLHSELNLSSLELGDSALYFCASSEGAGGFTDTQYFGPGTRLTVL.